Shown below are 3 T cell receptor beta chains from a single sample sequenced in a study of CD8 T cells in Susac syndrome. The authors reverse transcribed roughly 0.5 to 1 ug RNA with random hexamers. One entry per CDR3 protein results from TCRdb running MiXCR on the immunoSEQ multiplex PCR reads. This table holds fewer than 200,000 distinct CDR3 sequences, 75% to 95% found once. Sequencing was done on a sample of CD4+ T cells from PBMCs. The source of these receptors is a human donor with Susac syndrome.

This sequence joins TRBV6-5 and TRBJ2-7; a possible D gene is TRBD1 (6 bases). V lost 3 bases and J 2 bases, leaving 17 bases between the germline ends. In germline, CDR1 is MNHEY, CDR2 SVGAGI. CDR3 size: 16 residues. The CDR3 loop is CASSYNLGQTTYEQYF. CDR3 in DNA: TGTGCCAGCAGTTATAATCTCGGACAGACCACCTACGAGCAGTACTTC.

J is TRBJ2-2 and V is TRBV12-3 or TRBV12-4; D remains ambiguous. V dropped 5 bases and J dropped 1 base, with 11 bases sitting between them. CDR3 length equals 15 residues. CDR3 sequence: CASSTTLGNTGELFF. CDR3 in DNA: TGTGCCAGCAGTACTACTCTAGGGAACACCGGGGAGCTGTTTTTT.

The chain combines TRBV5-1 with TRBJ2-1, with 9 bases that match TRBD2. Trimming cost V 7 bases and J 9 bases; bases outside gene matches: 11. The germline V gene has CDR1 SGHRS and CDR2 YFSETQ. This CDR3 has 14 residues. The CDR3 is CASGVGSGGIEQFF. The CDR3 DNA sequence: TGCGCCAGCGGCGTTGGCAGCGGGGGGATTGAGCAGTTCTTC. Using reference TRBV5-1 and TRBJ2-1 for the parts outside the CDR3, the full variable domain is KAGVTQTPRYLIKTRGQQVTLSCSPISGHRSVSWYQQTPGQGLQFLFEYFSETQRNKGNFPGRFSGRQFSNSRSEMNVSTLELGDSALYLCASGVGSGGIEQFFGPGTRLTVL.